Reported below is one T cell receptor (beta chain). The sample belongs to a study of blood T cell repertoires in COVID-19. On the study more broadly: The origin of the acute and convalescent COVID-19 samples was the United States, Italy and Spain. T cells, B-cell-depleted T cells, or PBMCs provided the cDNA or gDNA that served as material.

Measured with immunoSEQ multiplex PCR; TCRdb has only the in-frame clones, and not every one. The sample includes some 110,000 clones, 71% of them seen just once. V dropped 5 bases and J dropped 0 bases, with 13 bases sitting between them. The CDR3 contains 15 residues. Germline CDR1 LNHDA, CDR2 SQIVND (reference sequence). This TCR was recovered from a human donor with acute or convalescent COVID-19. The donor label of this sample is uncertain. This chain joins TRBV19 and TRBJ1-2, with D possibly matching TRBD1 (5 bases). The sequencing input was peripheral blood. CDR3 DNA sequence: TGTGCCAGTAGTGACCCAGGGTCCGCTAACTATGGCTACACCTTC. This gives the protein CASSDPGSANYGYTF.